This note documents a single T cell receptor beta chain sequence. This record comes from a study of blood T cell repertoires in COVID-19. In the study's own analysis: Estimation of nucleated cell counts relied on the amplification of reference gene primers. Assay used: immunoSEQ multiplex PCR; TCRdb lists only in-frame clones, some missing. The DNA gave D and trimming, while V, J and clone size come from that table. The table lists about 73,000 clones, more than 60% of them singletons, with about 20% in the top ten. CDR1 and CDR2 from the germline V gene are SGHAT and FQDESV (reference sequence). J was trimmed by 5 bases and V by 6 bases; bases with no gene match: 9. The CDR3 contains 14 residues.

This chain joins TRBV11-1 and TRBJ2-7, with 8 bases identical to TRBD1. The sequence was collected from a man aged 55 to 70 with acute or convalescent COVID-19. Sample: peripheral blood. CDR3: CASRRDRNSHEQYV. CDR3 nucleotides: TGTGCCAGCAGGCGGGACAGGAATTCCCACGAGCAGTACGTC.